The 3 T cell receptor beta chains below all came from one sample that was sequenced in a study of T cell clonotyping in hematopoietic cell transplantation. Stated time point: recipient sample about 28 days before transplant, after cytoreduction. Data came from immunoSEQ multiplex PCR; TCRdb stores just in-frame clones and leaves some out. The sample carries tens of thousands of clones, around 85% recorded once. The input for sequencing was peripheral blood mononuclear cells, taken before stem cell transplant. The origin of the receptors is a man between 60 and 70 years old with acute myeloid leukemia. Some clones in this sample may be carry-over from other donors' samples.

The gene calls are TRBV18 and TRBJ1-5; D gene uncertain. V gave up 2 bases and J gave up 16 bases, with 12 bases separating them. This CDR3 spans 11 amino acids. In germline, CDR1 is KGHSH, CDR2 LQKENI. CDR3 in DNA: TGTGCCAGCTCACCAGAGACAATGGGACATTTT. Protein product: CASSPETMGHF.

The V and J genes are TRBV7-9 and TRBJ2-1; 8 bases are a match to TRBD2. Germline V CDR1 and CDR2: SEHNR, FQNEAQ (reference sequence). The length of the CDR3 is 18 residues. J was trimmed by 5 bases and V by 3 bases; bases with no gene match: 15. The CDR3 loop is CASSFPALADTRDNEQFF. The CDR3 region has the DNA TGTGCCAGCAGCTTTCCCGCACTAGCGGACACAAGGGACAATGAGCAGTTCTTC. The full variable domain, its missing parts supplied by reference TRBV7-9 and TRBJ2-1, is DTGVSQNPRHKITKRGQNVTFRCDPISEHNRLYWYRQTLGQGPEFLTYFQNEAQLEKSRLLSDRFSAERPKGSFSTLEIQRTEQGDSAMYLCASSFPALADTRDNEQFFGPGTRLTVL.

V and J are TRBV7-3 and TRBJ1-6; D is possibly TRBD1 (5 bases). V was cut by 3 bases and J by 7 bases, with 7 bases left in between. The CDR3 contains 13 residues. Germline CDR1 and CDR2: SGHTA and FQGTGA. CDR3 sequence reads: CASSFTGNSPLHF. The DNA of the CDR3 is TGTGCCAGCAGCTTTACAGGAAATTCACCCCTCCACTTT.